The T cell receptor beta chain described here comes from a study of vaccination and CD4 T cells after COVID-19. Study in general: Investigators took post-vaccine samples a median roughly 70 days after dose two, within a range of 14 to 241.

This sample's treatment: roughly 10-day PBMC culture with coronavirus spike peptide pools or control peptides (ViraFEST assay). The unexposed donor gave CD4+ T cells before the COVID-19 pandemic (2011-2018). The Oncomine TCR Beta short-read assay sequenced DNA from cultured CD4+ T cells. TCRdb reanalysed the PCR reads using MiXCR and keeps one entry per CDR3 protein. The sample shows a few thousand distinct CDR3 sequences, approximately 38% of them seen only once. About this clonotype: Antigen: not known.

Germline V lookup: CDR1 DFQATT, CDR2 SNEGSKA (reference sequence). The V end was cut by 6 bases, the J end by 1 base, with 12 bases between. This CDR3 contains 13 residues. Sequenced material: CD4+ T cells from blood, cultured in vitro. The sequence derives from a human donor in good health. J is TRBJ1-1 and V is TRBV20-1; D is uncertain. CDR3 bases: TGCAGTGCCCGAAAAACACCGAACACTGAAGCTTTCTTT. Translating gives CSARKTPNTEAFF.